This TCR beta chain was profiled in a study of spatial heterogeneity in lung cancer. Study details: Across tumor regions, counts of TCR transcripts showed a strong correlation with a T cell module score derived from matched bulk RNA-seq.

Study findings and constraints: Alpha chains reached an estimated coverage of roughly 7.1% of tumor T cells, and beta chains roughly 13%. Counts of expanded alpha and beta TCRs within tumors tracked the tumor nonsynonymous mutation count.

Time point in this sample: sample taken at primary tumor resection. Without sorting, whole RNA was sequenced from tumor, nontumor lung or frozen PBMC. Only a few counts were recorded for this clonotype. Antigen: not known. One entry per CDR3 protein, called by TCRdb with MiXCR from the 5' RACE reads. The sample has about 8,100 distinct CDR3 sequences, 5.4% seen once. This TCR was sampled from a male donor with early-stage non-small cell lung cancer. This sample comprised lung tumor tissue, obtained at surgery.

The CDR3 is CSARQGTASYEQYF. The CDR3 bases are TGCAGTGCCAGGCAGGGGACAGCTTCCTACGAGCAGTACTTC. V gene TRBV20-1 combines with J gene TRBJ2-7; 7 positions agree with TRBD1. V lost 6 bases to trimming and J lost 1 base; unmatched junction nucleotides: 9. The CDR3 contains 14 residues. Germline lookup yields CDR1 DFQATT and CDR2 SNEGSKA (reference sequence).